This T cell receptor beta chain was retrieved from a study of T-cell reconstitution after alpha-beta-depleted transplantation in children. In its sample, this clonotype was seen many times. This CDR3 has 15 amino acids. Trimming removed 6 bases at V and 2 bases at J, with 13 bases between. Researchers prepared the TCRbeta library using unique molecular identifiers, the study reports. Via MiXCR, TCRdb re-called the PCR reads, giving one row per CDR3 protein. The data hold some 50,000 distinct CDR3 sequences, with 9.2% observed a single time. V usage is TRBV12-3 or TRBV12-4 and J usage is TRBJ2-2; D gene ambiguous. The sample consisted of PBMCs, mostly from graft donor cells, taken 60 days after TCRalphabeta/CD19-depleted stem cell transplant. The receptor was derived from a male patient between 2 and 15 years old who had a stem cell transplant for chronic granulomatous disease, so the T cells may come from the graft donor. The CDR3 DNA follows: TGTGCCAGCAGAGTCGGGCCGGCCAACACCGGGGAGCTGTTTTTT. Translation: CASRVGPANTGELFF.